The 14 T cell receptor beta chains given below trace back to one sample, sequenced in a study of blood T cells in healthy people across ages. It was with a sample-barcoded 5' primer and a J-beta primer mix that a second PCR of roughly 6 to 12 cycles was run. TCRdb reprocessed the 5' RACE reads with MiXCR, giving one entry per CDR3 protein. The table records fewer than 700,000 distinct CDR3 sequences, 40% to 45% of them present only once. The specimen was blood. Source of these receptors: a man of 80 years or more in good health.

The chain carries TRBV15 and TRBJ2-3; D call uncertain. The ends were cut back, 0 bases at V and 0 bases at J, with 7 bases in the middle. This CDR3 contains 15 residues. Looked up from germline, CDR1 is LNHNV and CDR2 is YYDKDF (reference sequence). CDR3: CATSRDQLSTDTQYF. For the CDR3, the DNA is TGTGCCACCAGCAGAGATCAACTGAGCACAGATACGCAGTATTTT.

This clonotype was detected only once. The rearrangement uses TRBV4-2 and TRBJ2-5, with TRBD2 as a possible D gene (6 bases). The germline gives CDR1 LGHNA, CDR2 YNFKEQ. Trimming pared 4 bases from V and 0 bases from J, leaving 15 bases between. The length of the CDR3 is 16 residues. The CDR3 loop is CASSPGDPSYQETQYF. CDR3 DNA sequence: TGTGCCAGCAGCCCGGGGGACCCCTCGTACCAAGAGACCCAGTACTTC.

The rearrangement joins TRBV2 to TRBJ2-1; the D is unclear. CDR1 SNHLY and CDR2 FYNNEI come from the germline V gene. This CDR3 spans 14 amino acids. The V gene lost 5 bases and the J gene lost 0 bases, with 8 bases spanning the gap. The CDR3 sequence is CASSPVGSYNEQFF. The CDR3 coding sequence is TGTGCCAGCAGTCCGGTGGGCTCCTACAATGAGCAGTTCTTC. Looking up the rest from reference TRBV2 and TRBJ2-1 gives the full variable domain: EPEVTQTPSHQVTQMGQEVILRCVPISNHLYFYWYRQILGQKVEFLVSFYNNEISEKSEIFDDQFSVERPDGSNFTLKIRSTKLEDSAMYFCASSPVGSYNEQFFGPGTRLTVL.

This sequence joins TRBV4-3 and TRBJ2-7, with D maybe TRBD1 (5 bases). CDR1 LGHNA and CDR2 YSLEER come from the germline V gene. Trimming stripped 5 bases from V and 6 bases from J, with 17 bases between. CDR3 length: 14 amino acids. The CDR3 DNA follows: TGCGCCAGCAGCTCGATTGCCAGGGCCGGCGAGCAGTACTTC. Translating gives CASSSIARAGEQYF.

This clonotype has only a few counts. V gene TRBV24-1 combines with J gene TRBJ2-3; D is undetermined. This CDR3 contains 13 residues. Trimming removed 0 bases from V and 3 bases from J, with 3 bases in between. Germline assignment: CDR1 KGHDR and CDR2 SFDVKD. This chain's CDR3 is CATSDLRTDTQYF. DNA for the CDR3: TGTGCCACCAGTGATTTGCGGACAGATACGCAGTATTTT.

The rearrangement joins TRBV7-2 to TRBJ2-2, with 8 bases identical to TRBD1. The J segment lost 3 bases and the V segment lost 5 bases, leaving 5 bases of the junction unmatched. Per germline, CDR1 SGHTA and CDR2 FQGNSA. The CDR3 is 15 amino acids. CDR3 bases: TGTGCCAGCAGCCGGACAGGGTTGTACACCGGGGAGCTGTTTTTT. It specifies CASSRTGLYTGELFF.

This clonotype showed up just a few times. Here the CDR3 reads CASSFYGAYEQYF. CDR3 DNA sequence: TGTGCCAGCAGCTTCTACGGGGCCTACGAGCAGTACTTC. The V gene is TRBV5-6, the J gene TRBJ2-7; the D gene is possibly TRBD2 (5 bases). V lost 2 bases to trimming and J lost 2 bases, with 8 bases between them. CDR1 is SGHDT and CDR2 is YYEEEE in the germline V gene. CDR3 length equals 13 residues.

The chain has TRBV6-6 and TRBJ1-2; 7 nucleotides align to TRBD1. The CDR3 runs to 16 residues. Germline loops: CDR1 MNHNY, CDR2 SVGAGI (reference sequence). Trimming took 6 bases from V and 4 from J; bases not matched to a gene: 14. The CDR3 bases are TGTGCCAGCAGATGGACAGGATCCGACTTCACCTATGGCTACACCTTC. Translated: CASRWTGSDFTYGYTF.

The CDR3 DNA reads as TGTGCCTGGAGTGCGGGACAGTATCAAGAGACCCAGTACTTC. Residues: CAWSAGQYQETQYF. V is TRBV30 and J is TRBJ2-5, with 7 bases aligning to TRBD1. The trim removed 1 base at V and 2 bases at J, leaving 4 bases unmatched. Looked up from germline, CDR1 is GTSNPN and CDR2 is SVGIG (reference sequence). There are 14 residues in the CDR3.

This clonotype showed up just a few times. The chain recombines TRBV4-1 with TRBJ1-2; 8 positions agree with TRBD1. This CDR3 has 14 residues. V shed 3 bases, J shed 7 bases, and the junction held 7 bases outside the gene matches. CDR1 and CDR2 (germline): MGHRA, YSYEKL. CDR3 in amino acids: CASSQRTGLGGYTF. The CDR3 coding sequence is TGCGCCAGCAGCCAGCGGACAGGGTTGGGTGGCTACACCTTC.

As for this clonotype: One junction end disagrees with the germline gene, perhaps due to a read error. The rearrangement links TRBV3-1 to TRBJ1-2, with unresolved D. Germline V gene data show CDR1 as LGHDT and CDR2 as YNNKEL (reference sequence). This CDR3 comprises 11 residues. The CDR3 here is CAISQEGGYTF. The CDR3, as DNA: TGTGCCATCAGCCAAGAAGGAGGCTACACCTTC.

The chain uses TRBV4-1 and TRBJ2-1; 8 bases match TRBD2. Germline V gene sequence: CDR1 MGHRA, CDR2 YSYEKL. The trim removed 0 bases at V and 9 bases at J, leaving 13 bases unmatched. The CDR3 totals 17 residues. CDR3 protein: CASSQEVAGGLAGEQFF. The CDR3 DNA reads as TGCGCCAGCAGCCAAGAAGTGGCGGGAGGATTGGCGGGTGAGCAGTTCTTC.

The rearrangement uses TRBV4-3 and TRBJ2-3, with D maybe TRBD2 (5 bases). The ends were cut back, 5 bases at V and 6 bases at J, with 12 bases in the middle. In germline, CDR1 is LGHNA, CDR2 YSLEER. This CDR3 region has 13 residues. CDR3 amino acids: CASSWTVGDTQYF. The CDR3 DNA sequence: TGCGCCAGCAGCTGGACTGTGGGGGATACGCAGTATTTT.

V gene TRBV7-2 combines with J gene TRBJ2-5; 7 positions agree with TRBD2. CDR1 is SGHTA, CDR2 FQGNSA, per germline. J lost 4 bases, V lost 1 base, and 6 bases had no gene match. This CDR3 spans 15 amino acids. The DNA for the CDR3 is TGTGCCAGCAGCTTAGACGGCGGGGGACTAGAGACCCAGTACTTC. Protein product: CASSLDGGGLETQYF.